These 28 T cell receptor beta chains were all obtained from the same sample, sequenced in a study of T cell changes during pregnancy in multiple sclerosis. Sequencing used immunoSEQ multiplex PCR; TCRdb keeps in-frame clones, though not all of them. Of tens of thousands of clones in the sample, about 90% were seen once. Material: peripheral blood, obtained in the third trimester of pregnancy. Receptors originate from a female donor in good health, enrolled as a control in a pregnancy study.

CDR3 nucleotide sequence: TGTGCCATCAGTGAGTCTACAGGGGGCGCGTTGGAGACCCAGTACTTC. Translating it yields CAISESTGGALETQYF. The chain couples TRBV10-3 to TRBJ2-5; 9 bases agree with TRBD1. This CDR3 comprises 16 residues. V gave up 0 bases and J gave up 5 bases; unmatched junction bases: 7. Germline assignment: CDR1 ENHRY and CDR2 SYGVKD.

This clone was found once. The V gene is TRBV7-9, the J gene TRBJ1-4; 7 bases map to TRBD1. V gave up 7 bases and J gave up 8 bases; unmatched junction bases: 4. This CDR3 has 12 amino acids. CDR1 and CDR2 (germline): SEHNR, FQNEAQ (reference sequence). CDR3 sequence: CASTDRVEKLFF. Here the CDR3 DNA reads TGTGCCAGCACTGACAGGGTGGAAAAACTGTTTTTT.

This chain uses TRBV5-1 with TRBJ1-1, with D uncertain. CDR1 is SGHRS, CDR2 YFSETQ, per germline. Trimming cost V 1 base and J 10 bases, with 17 bases left between them. This CDR3 is 14 amino acids long. The CDR3 DNA sequence: TGCGCCAGCAGCTTGCAGGACCGGAGGGAAAGAGCTTTCTTT. Translation gives CASSLQDRRERAFF.

The chain uses TRBV9 and TRBJ2-5, with 8 nucleotides matching TRBD1. This CDR3 region has 15 residues. V shed 3 bases, J shed 5 bases, and the junction held 9 bases outside the gene matches. Germline assignment: CDR1 SGDLS and CDR2 YYNGEE. For the CDR3, the DNA is TGTGCCAGCAGCGCCCACCGACAGGGGAGGGAGACCCAGTACTTC. Translating it yields CASSAHRQGRETQYF.

The chain is built from TRBV9 and TRBJ2-5; 8 bases align to TRBD1. This CDR3 has 15 residues. Per germline, CDR1 SGDLS and CDR2 YYNGEE. Trimming removed 3 bases from V and 5 bases from J; junction bases left unmatched: 9. The CDR3 loop reads CASSEKDRVPETQYF. Here the CDR3 DNA reads TGTGCCAGCAGCGAAAAGGACAGGGTCCCTGAGACCCAGTACTTC.

The CDR3, as DNA: TGTGCCAGCAGCCGAAAACTAACAGGGCACGAGCAGTACTTC. Amino acid sequence: CASSRKLTGHEQYF. V and J are TRBV5-6 and TRBJ2-7, with D possibly being TRBD1 (6 bases). Germline V CDR1 and CDR2: SGHDT, YYEEEE. Trimming cost V 4 bases and J 5 bases, with 16 bases left between them. The CDR3 contains 14 residues.

The rearrangement joins TRBV5-6 to TRBJ2-5; TRBD1 agrees at 8 bases. The CDR3 runs 14 residues. With 4 bases clipped from V and 1 base from J, the junction kept 3 bases outside the gene matches. Germline CDR1 reads SGHDT; CDR2 reads YYEEEE. The CDR3: CASSPGQGQETQYF. Written as DNA, the CDR3 is TGTGCCAGCAGCCCTGGACAGGGCCAAGAGACCCAGTACTTC.

The CDR3 region is CASSVGVQGALYEQYF. CDR3 nucleotide sequence: TGTGCCAGCAGCGTTGGGGTACAGGGGGCGCTTTACGAGCAGTACTTC. The genes are TRBV9 and TRBJ2-7; TRBD1 matches 9 bases. Germline CDR1 and CDR2: SGDLS and YYNGEE. The V and J ends lost 2 bases and 4 bases, in that order; junction bases with no gene match: 10. The CDR3 covers 16 residues.

The chain has TRBV7-8 and TRBJ1-5, with D perhaps matching TRBD1 (6 bases). The germline V and J ends were trimmed by 4 bases and 6 bases, with 13 bases remaining between them. This CDR3 has 14 amino acids. Germline V gene sequence: CDR1 SGHVS, CDR2 FQNEAQ. The CDR3 DNA reads as TGTGCCAGCAGCTCAACTTCAGGGGTTCAGCCCCAGCATTTT. Its protein is CASSSTSGVQPQHF. The variable domain in full, completed from reference TRBV7-8 and TRBJ1-5, reads GAGVSQSPRYKVAKRGQDVALRCDPISGHVSLFWYQQALGQGPEFLTYFQNEAQLDKSGLPSDRFFAERPEGSVSTLKIQRTQQEDSAVYLCASSSTSGVQPQHFGDGTRLSIL.

The chain is built from TRBV4-3 and TRBJ2-7, with 9 bases identical to TRBD1. This CDR3 comprises 16 residues. The germline CDR1 and CDR2 sequences are LGHNA and YSLEER. After removal of 0 bases from V and 2 bases from J, the junction contained 5 bases not matched to a gene. The CDR3 is CASSQDKTGGTYEQYF. CDR3 in DNA: TGCGCCAGCAGCCAAGATAAGACAGGGGGAACCTACGAGCAGTACTTC.

V is TRBV7-2 and J is TRBJ2-5; 10 positions match TRBD2. Germline values: CDR1 SGHTA, CDR2 FQGNSA. The CDR3 extends over 15 amino acids. The V and J ends lost 3 bases and 4 bases, in that order; junction bases with no gene match: 5. The CDR3 DNA reads as TGTGCCAGCAGCTTTCAGAGCGGGGGGGGAGAGACCCAGTACTTC. The encoded protein is CASSFQSGGGETQYF.

The rearrangement uses TRBV7-2 and TRBJ1-5; 9 bases are a match to TRBD1. The ends lost 1 base at V and 3 bases at J; junction bases unmatched: 7. The CDR3 extends over 17 amino acids. Germline CDR1 is SGHTA and CDR2 is FQGNSA. This chain's CDR3 is CASSLESGQGYNQPQHF. The CDR3 DNA sequence: TGTGCCAGCAGCTTAGAATCGGGACAGGGATACAATCAGCCCCAGCATTTT.

The rearrangement joins TRBV2 to TRBJ1-2, with 8 nucleotides matching TRBD1. The V gene end was trimmed by 5 bases and the J gene end by 4 bases; junction bases not matched to a gene: 6. Germline values: CDR1 SNHLY, CDR2 FYNNEI. CDR3 length: 14 amino acids. CDR3 sequence: CASSFGQGPYGYTF. The CDR3 bases are TGTGCCAGCAGTTTCGGACAGGGACCCTATGGCTACACCTTC.

The chain combines TRBV4-2 with TRBJ2-5, with D hard to call. The CDR3 is made up of 14 amino acids. The V end was cut by 0 bases, the J end by 0 bases, with 5 bases between. CDR1 and CDR2 (germline): LGHNA, YNFKEQ. The CDR3 region is CASSQESYQETQYF. In nucleotides, the CDR3 is TGTGCCAGCAGCCAAGAGAGCTACCAAGAGACCCAGTACTTC.

The V call is TRBV4-3, the J call TRBJ2-1; 10 bases agree with TRBD2. Per the germline V gene, CDR1 is LGHNA and CDR2 is YSLEER. With 2 bases clipped from V and 7 bases from J, the junction kept 2 bases outside the gene matches. The CDR3 covers 14 residues. Here the CDR3 reads CASSQRTSGNEQFF. CDR3 in DNA: TGCGCCAGCAGCCAAAGGACTAGCGGTAATGAGCAGTTCTTC.

This chain connects TRBV6-5 to TRBJ2-5, with D possibly TRBD2 on 7 matching bases. V was pared by 3 bases and J by 2 bases, with 13 bases between. CDR3 length equals 15 residues. Germline V gene data show CDR1 as MNHEY and CDR2 as SVGAGI. CDR3 bases: TGTGCCAGCAGTTATGGCGGGGGCCCTCAAGAGACCCAGTACTTC. Translating it yields CASSYGGGPQETQYF.

The count of this clone is one. The rearrangement uses TRBV2 and TRBJ2-2; 8 nucleotides line up with TRBD1. The CDR3 has 14 amino acids. With V trimmed by 6 bases and J by 4 bases, 4 bases remained unmatched. Germline CDR1 reads SNHLY; CDR2 reads FYNNEI. Written as DNA, the CDR3 is TGTGCCAGCAGGTCGACAGGGGTCACCGGGGAGCTGTTTTTT. It yields the protein CASRSTGVTGELFF.

The J gene is TRBJ2-3, the V gene TRBV7-3; tentative D call: TRBD1 (7 bases). V was clipped by 2 bases and J by 0 bases, with 15 bases between them. This CDR3 has 17 amino acids. Per the germline V gene, CDR1 is SGHTA and CDR2 is FQGTGA. This CDR3 is CASSLQPQGTSTDTQYF. Written as DNA, the CDR3 is TGTGCCAGCAGCTTACAACCACAGGGGACTAGCACAGATACGCAGTATTTT.

The chain joins TRBV19 to TRBJ1-5; 7 positions agree with TRBD1. Unmatched junction bases numbered 6, after V lost 7 bases and J lost 3 bases. The length of the CDR3 is 14 residues. Looked up from germline, CDR1 is LNHDA and CDR2 is SQIVND (reference sequence). CDR3 nucleotide sequence: TGTGCCAGTAATCCGGGACAGATCAATCAGCCCCAGCATTTT. This encodes CASNPGQINQPQHF.

The rearrangement joins TRBV7-2 to TRBJ1-1; TRBD1 aligns across 11 bases. The CDR3 contains 15 residues. Germline lookup yields CDR1 SGHTA and CDR2 FQGNSA. Trimming took 7 bases from V and 5 from J; bases not matched to a gene: 9. The CDR3 DNA is TGTGCCAGCATTTTAGTGGGGGACAGGGGGACTGAAGCTTTCTTT. Translating it yields CASILVGDRGTEAFF.

This chain links TRBV6-5 with TRBJ1-1, with D perhaps TRBD1 (6 bases). The V end was cut by 1 base, the J end by 9 bases, with 15 bases between. Germline loops: CDR1 MNHEY, CDR2 SVGAGI. CDR3 length: 14 residues. CDR3 coding DNA: TGTGCCAGCAGTTACTGGCAGGGGAAGGGACAAGCTTTCTTT. Protein: CASSYWQGKGQAFF.

The V call is TRBV2, the J call TRBJ2-7, with D perhaps TRBD1 (6 bases). This CDR3 has 14 residues. V shed 7 bases and J shed 2 bases, with 15 bases lying between them. Germline V lookup: CDR1 SNHLY, CDR2 FYNNEI. The CDR3 spells CASTGSRGTYEQYF. DNA for the CDR3: TGTGCCAGCACTGGTAGCAGGGGAACCTACGAGCAGTACTTC.

This clone was recorded a few times. V and J are TRBV5-1 and TRBJ1-6, with D unresolved. The V end lost 4 bases, the J end lost 0 bases, and 11 bases lay between the germline ends. CDR1 and CDR2 (germline): SGHRS, YFSETQ. CDR3 length equals 16 residues. This CDR3 reads CASSPLGSSYNSPLHF. CDR3 nucleotides: TGCGCCAGCAGCCCGCTAGGGAGCTCCTATAATTCACCCCTCCACTTT.

The rearrangement links TRBV29-1 to TRBJ2-3; D perhaps matches TRBD1 (5 bases). This CDR3 region has 14 residues. Germline CDR1 SQVTM, CDR2 ANQGSEA. Trimming removed 7 bases from V and 6 bases from J, with 20 bases in between. In DNA, the CDR3 is TGCAGCGCCCCGCAGGGAAGTCGCTACGATACGCAGTATTTT. This sequence encodes CSAPQGSRYDTQYF.

This chain links TRBV2 with TRBJ2-1; 9 nucleotides agree with TRBD1. The CDR3 loop spans 14 amino acids. The germline V gene has CDR1 SNHLY and CDR2 FYNNEI. After removal of 4 bases from V and 11 bases from J, the junction contained 9 bases not matched to a gene. The CDR3 DNA follows: TGTGCCAGCAGTGGAACAGGGGGCATATTCCAGCAGTTCTTC. This sequence encodes CASSGTGGIFQQFF.

This clone occurred once. The junction departs from germline at one end; a sequencing error may be responsible. The chain's CDR3 is CASSRRSGGPASF. The CDR3 DNA sequence: TGTGCCAGCAGTCGCCGGTCGGGGGGACCCGCCTCCTTC. V usage is TRBV6-5 and J usage is TRBJ1-2, with D perhaps matching TRBD1 (5 bases). Germline CDR1 is MNHEY and CDR2 is SVGAGI. The CDR3 loop spans 13 amino acids.

The chain links TRBV6-5 to TRBJ1-3, with D possibly matching TRBD1 (6 bases). Germline loops: CDR1 MNHEY, CDR2 SVGAGI. Trimming took off 9 bases at V and 0 bases at J, with 15 bases between the two ends. The CDR3 is made up of 15 amino acids. For the CDR3, the DNA is TGTGCCAGTGCCCCAGACAGGTACTCTGGAAACACCATATATTTT. It translates to CASAPDRYSGNTIYF.

V usage is TRBV4-1 and J usage is TRBJ1-2; the D is unclear. V was trimmed by 1 base and J by 5 bases, leaving 11 bases between them. The CDR3 has 14 residues. CDR1 and CDR2 (germline): MGHRA, YSYEKL. The CDR3 DNA is TGCGCCAGCAGCCAAGGGGCAGGCCGGTATGGCTACACCTTC. This gives the protein CASSQGAGRYGYTF.